The clone carrying this TCR beta chain was seen a few times. Its matching antigen is unknown. The data belong to a study of T cell repertoires in ileal Crohn's disease. The method was immunoSEQ multiplex PCR; TCRdb's version includes in-frame clones alone and lacks a portion of them. The sample lists 7,200 or so clones; roughly 70% were seen once. This sample's time point: proximal margin of the surgical specimen (macroscopically non-inflamed). V gave up 3 bases and J gave up 1 base; unmatched junction bases: 1. The CDR3 contains 14 residues. Looked up from germline, CDR1 is MRHNA and CDR2 is SNTAGT. Regarding the study as a whole: Every patient over 26.8% clonality showed endoscopic recurrence. High-frequency clones were more common in sorted CD8 than CD4 cells.

The chain is built from TRBV6-4 and TRBJ2-3; 7 bases map to TRBD2. The sequence was obtained from an adult with Crohn's disease. Specimen: ileal tissue. CDR3 in DNA: TGTGCCAGCAGTGAACGGGGGGGCACAGATACGCAGTATTTT. Protein sequence: CASSERGGTDTQYF.